In this sample, the clone carrying this T cell receptor (beta chain) turned up a few times. CDR1 is SEHNR and CDR2 is FQNEAQ in the germline V gene (reference sequence). V lost 5 bases to trimming and J lost 4 bases, with 11 bases between them. CDR3 length: 13 amino acids. The sample originates from a study of identical twins' blood T cells. Sample barcodes were added at both library ends during cDNA synthesis. TCRdb itself ran the 5' RACE reads through MiXCR, one entry per CDR3 protein. The sample records roughly 340,000 distinct CDR3 sequences, roughly 30% being singletons. The chain carries TRBV7-9 and TRBJ1-2; TRBD1 might be the D (6 bases). This clonotype was sampled from a woman aged 18-55 years in good health. Sequences were obtained from PBMCs. The CDR3 protein is CASSHGQSYGYTF. CDR3 nucleotides: TGTGCCAGCAGCCACGGACAGTCCTATGGCTACACCTTC.